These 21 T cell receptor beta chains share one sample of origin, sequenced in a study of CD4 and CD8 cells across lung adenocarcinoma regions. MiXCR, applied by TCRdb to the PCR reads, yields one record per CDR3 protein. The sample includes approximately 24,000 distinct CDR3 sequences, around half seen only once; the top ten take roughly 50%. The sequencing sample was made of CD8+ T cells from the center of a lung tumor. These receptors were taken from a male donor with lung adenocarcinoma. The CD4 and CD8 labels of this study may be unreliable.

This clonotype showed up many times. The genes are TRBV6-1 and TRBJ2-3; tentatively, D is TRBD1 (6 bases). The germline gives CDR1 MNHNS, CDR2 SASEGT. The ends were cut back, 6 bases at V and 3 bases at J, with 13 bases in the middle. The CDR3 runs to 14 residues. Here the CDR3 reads CASRADSFTDTQYF. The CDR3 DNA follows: TGTGCCAGCAGGGCGGACAGTTTTACAGATACGCAGTATTTT.

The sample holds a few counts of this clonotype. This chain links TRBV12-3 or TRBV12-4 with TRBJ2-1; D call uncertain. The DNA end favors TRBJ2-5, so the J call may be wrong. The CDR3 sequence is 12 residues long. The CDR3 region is CASSLEAETQYF. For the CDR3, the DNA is TGTGCCAGCAGTTTAGAAGCGGAGACCCAGTACTTC.

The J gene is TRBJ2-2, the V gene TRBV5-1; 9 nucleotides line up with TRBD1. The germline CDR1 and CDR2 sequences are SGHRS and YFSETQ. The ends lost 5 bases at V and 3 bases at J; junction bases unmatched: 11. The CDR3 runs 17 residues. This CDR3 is CASRNPPGQGYTGELFF. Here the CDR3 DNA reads TGCGCCAGCAGAAATCCCCCGGGACAGGGATACACCGGGGAGCTGTTTTTT. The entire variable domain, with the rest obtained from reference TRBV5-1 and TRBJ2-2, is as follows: KAGVTQTPRYLIKTRGQQVTLSCSPISGHRSVSWYQQTPGQGLQFLFEYFSETQRNKGNFPGRFSGRQFSNSRSEMNVSTLELGDSALYLCASRNPPGQGYTGELFFGEGSRLTVL.

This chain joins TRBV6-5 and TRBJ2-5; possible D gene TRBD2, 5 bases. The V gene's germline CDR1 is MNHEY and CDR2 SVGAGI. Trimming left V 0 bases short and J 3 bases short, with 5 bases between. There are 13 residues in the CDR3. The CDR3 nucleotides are TGTGCCAGCAGTTACTCGAGGGAAGAGACCCAGTACTTC. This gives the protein CASSYSREETQYF.

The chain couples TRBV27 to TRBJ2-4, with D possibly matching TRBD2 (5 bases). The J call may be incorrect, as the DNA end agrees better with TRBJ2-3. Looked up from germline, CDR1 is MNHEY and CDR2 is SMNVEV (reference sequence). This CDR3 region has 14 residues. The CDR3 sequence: CRSSGKEAKNIQYF. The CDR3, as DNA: TGTCGCAGCTCGGGGAAGGAAGCCAAAAATATTCAGTATTTT.

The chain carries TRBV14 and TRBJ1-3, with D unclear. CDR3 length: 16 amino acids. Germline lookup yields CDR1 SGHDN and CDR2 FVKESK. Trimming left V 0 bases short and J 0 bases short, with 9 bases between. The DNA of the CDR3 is TGTGCCAGCAGCCAAGATCTCCCATTCTCTGGAAACACCATATATTTT. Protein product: CASSQDLPFSGNTIYF.

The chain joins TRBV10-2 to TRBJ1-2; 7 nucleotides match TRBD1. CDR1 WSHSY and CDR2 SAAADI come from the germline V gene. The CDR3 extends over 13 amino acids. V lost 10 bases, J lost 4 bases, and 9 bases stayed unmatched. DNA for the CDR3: TGCGCCACCAAATCTACAGGGGCCTATGGCTACACCTTC. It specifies CATKSTGAYGYTF.

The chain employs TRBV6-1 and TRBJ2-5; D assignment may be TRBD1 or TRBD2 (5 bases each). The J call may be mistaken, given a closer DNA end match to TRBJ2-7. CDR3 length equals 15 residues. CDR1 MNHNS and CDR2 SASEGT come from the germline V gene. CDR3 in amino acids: CASSGSWDPLYEQYV. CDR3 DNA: TGTGCCAGCAGTGGCTCTTGGGACCCCCTTTACGAGCAGTACGTC.

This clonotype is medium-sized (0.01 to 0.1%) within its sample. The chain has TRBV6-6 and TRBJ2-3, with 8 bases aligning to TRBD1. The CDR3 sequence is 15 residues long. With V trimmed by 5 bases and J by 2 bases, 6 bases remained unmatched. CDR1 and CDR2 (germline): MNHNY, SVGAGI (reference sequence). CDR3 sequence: CASSSGQGHTDTQYF. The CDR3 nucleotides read TGTGCCAGCAGTAGCGGACAGGGACACACAGATACGCAGTATTTT.

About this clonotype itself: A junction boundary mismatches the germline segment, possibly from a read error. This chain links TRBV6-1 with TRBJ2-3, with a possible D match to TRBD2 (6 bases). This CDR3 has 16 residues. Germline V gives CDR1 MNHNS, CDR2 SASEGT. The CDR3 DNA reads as TGTGCCAGCACGGGGGACGGGCGGCCTAGCACAGATACGCAGTACTTT. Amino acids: CASTGDGRPSTDTQYF.

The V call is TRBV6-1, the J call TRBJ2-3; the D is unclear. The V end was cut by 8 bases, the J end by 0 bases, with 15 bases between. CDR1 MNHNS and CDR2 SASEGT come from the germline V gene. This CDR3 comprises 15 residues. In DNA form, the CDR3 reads TGTGCCAGCGGCCTCCAGGCTGTGAGCACAGATACGCAGTATTTT. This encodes CASGLQAVSTDTQYF.

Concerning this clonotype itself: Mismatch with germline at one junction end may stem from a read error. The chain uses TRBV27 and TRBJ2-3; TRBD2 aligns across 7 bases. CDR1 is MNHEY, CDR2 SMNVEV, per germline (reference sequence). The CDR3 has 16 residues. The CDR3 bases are TGTGCCAGCAGTTTATCGGCGGGAGTCTCCCCAGAGACGCAGTATTTT. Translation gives CASSLSAGVSPETQYF.

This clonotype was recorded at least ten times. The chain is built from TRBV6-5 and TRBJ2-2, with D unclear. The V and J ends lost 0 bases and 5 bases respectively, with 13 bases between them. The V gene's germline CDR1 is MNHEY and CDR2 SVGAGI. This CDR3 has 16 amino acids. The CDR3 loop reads CASSYSLGELTGELFF. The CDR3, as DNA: TGTGCCAGCAGTTACTCGCTGGGCGAGCTGACCGGGGAGCTGTTTTTT.

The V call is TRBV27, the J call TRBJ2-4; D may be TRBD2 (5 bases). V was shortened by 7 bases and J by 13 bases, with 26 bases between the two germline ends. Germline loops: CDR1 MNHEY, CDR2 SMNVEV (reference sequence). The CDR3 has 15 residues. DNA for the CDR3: TGTGCCAGCAAATCTAGGCTGGGAGCCAAAAACACGCAGTACTTC. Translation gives CASKSRLGAKNTQYF.

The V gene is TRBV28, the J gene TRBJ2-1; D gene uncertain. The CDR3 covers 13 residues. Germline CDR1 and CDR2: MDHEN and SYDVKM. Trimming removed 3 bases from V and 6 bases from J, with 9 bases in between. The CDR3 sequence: CASSLGPFNEQFF. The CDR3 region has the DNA TGTGCCAGCAGTTTGGGTCCCTTCAATGAGCAGTTCTTC. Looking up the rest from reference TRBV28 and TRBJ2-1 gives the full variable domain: DVKVTQSSRYLVKRTGEKVFLECVQDMDHENMFWYRQDPGLGLRLIYFSYDVKMKEKGDIPEGYSVSREKKERFSLILESASTNQTSMYLCASSLGPFNEQFFGPGTRLTVL.

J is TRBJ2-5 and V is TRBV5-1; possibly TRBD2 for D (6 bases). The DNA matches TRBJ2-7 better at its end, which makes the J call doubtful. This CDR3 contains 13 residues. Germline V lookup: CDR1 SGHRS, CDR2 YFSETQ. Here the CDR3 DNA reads TGCGCCAGCAGCTTGTCGGGAGTCTACGAGCAGTACTTC. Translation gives CASSLSGVYEQYF.

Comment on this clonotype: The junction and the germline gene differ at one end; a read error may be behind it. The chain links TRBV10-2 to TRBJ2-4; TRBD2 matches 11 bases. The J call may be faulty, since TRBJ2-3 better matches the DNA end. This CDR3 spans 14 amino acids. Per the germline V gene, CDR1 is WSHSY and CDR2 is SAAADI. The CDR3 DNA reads TGCGGCAGCAGGCTAGCGGGAGGCAAAAACATGCAGTATTTT. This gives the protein CGSRLAGGKNMQYF.

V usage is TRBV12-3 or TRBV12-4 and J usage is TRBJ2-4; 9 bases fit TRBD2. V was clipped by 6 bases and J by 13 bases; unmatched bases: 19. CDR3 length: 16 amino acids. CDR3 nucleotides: TGTGCCAGCAGCTTGTGGGAGCGGGAGGCGGAAAACACGCAGTACTTC. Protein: CASSLWEREAENTQYF.

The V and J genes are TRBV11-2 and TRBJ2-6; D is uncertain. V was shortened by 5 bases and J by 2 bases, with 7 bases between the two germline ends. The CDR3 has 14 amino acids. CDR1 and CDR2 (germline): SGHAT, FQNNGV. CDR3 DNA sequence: TGTGCCAGCAGCCTCGAACCTGGGGCCAACGTCCTGACTTTC. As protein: CASSLEPGANVLTF.

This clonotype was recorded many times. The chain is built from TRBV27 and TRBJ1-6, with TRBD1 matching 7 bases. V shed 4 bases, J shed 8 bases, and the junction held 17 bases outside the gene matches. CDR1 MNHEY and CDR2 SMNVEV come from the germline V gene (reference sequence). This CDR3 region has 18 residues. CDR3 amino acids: CASSSLESQGGTDSPLHF. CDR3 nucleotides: TGTGCCAGCAGTTCCCTCGAGAGTCAGGGGGGAACGGATTCACCCCTCCACTTT.

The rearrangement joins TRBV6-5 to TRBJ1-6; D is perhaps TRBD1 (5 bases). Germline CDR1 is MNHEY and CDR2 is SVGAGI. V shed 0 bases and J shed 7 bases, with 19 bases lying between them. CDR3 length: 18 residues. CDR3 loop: CASSYSGQKSTLNSPLHF. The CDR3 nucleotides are TGTGCCAGCAGTTACTCGGGGCAGAAGTCTACTTTAAATTCACCCCTCCACTTT.